Below, 14 T cell receptor beta chains from the same sample are listed, as sequenced in a study of cytotoxic CD8 clonotypes in ibrutinib-treated CLL. Clones were read by immunoSEQ multiplex PCR, and TCRdb kept only the in-frame ones, dropping some. The table has over 120,000 clones, about 80% seen once. Here the sequenced sample was PBMCs, taken after 12 months of ibrutinib treatment. Every receptor here comes from a human donor with chronic lymphocytic leukemia.

V gene TRBV28 combines with J gene TRBJ2-7; TRBD1 matches at 9 bases. Trimming removed 6 bases from V and 4 bases from J; junction bases left unmatched: 7. The CDR3 has 14 amino acids. Germline CDR1 and CDR2: MDHEN and SYDVKM. The CDR3 region is CASRPGTGTYEQYF. DNA for the CDR3: TGTGCCAGCAGACCCGGGACAGGGACATACGAGCAGTACTTC.

This clone was seen only once. Other nucleotide sequences from this sample produce the same CDR3. This chain connects TRBV6-5 to TRBJ2-7; 8 nucleotides align to TRBD2. The CDR3 covers 15 residues. Trimming at V came to 0 bases and at J to 0 bases, leaving 1 base not matched to a gene. Germline V gene lookup returns CDR1 MNHEY and CDR2 SVGAGI. In nucleotides, the CDR3 is TGTGCCAGCAGTTACTCGAGCGGGAGCTCCTACGAGCAGTACTTC. It translates to CASSYSSGSSYEQYF.

The chain joins TRBV5-8 to TRBJ1-2; 9 bases fit TRBD1. The CDR3 runs to 15 residues. After removal of 3 bases from V and 4 bases from J, the junction contained 7 bases not matched to a gene. Germline lookup yields CDR1 SGHTS and CDR2 YDEGEE. The CDR3, as DNA: TGTGCCAGCAGCTCGGGGACAGGGAGGGGCTATGGCTACACCTTC. Its translation is CASSSGTGRGYGYTF.

As DNA, the CDR3 is TGCGCCAGCAGCTTGGGCCAGGGTAACACCGGGGAGCTGTTTTTT. Its translation is CASSLGQGNTGELFF. J is TRBJ2-2 and V is TRBV5-1; TRBD1 is a possible D gene (5 bases). Germline CDR1 SGHRS, CDR2 YFSETQ. The ends were cut back, 0 bases at V and 2 bases at J, with 8 bases in the middle. The CDR3 is 15 amino acids.

The rearrangement links TRBV4-3 to TRBJ2-3; 7 nucleotides match TRBD2. CDR3 length equals 15 residues. V gave up 3 bases and J gave up 6 bases; unmatched junction bases: 9. Germline assignment: CDR1 LGHNA and CDR2 YSLEER. CDR3 sequence reads: CASSHPGAGADTQYF. The CDR3 DNA sequence: TGCGCCAGCAGCCACCCCGGGGCGGGAGCGGATACGCAGTATTTT.

This clone showed up many times. This chain connects TRBV7-8 to TRBJ2-7, with TRBD2 matching 8 bases. Germline CDR1 reads SGHVS; CDR2 reads FQNEAQ. The V segment lost 1 base and the J segment 1 base; nucleotides outside the gene matches: 3. The CDR3 length is 15 residues. CDR3 coding DNA: TGTGCCAGCAGCTTAGTAACTAGCGGTTCCTACGAGCAGTACTTC. Amino acids: CASSLVTSGSYEQYF.

V gene TRBV4-1 combines with J gene TRBJ2-6; possibly TRBD2 for D (6 bases). This CDR3 is built from 17 residues. Germline loops: CDR1 MGHRA, CDR2 YSYEKL. V was pared by 3 bases and J by 1 base, with 13 bases between. CDR3 protein: CASSQGLGGSGANVLTF. CDR3 coding DNA: TGCGCCAGCAGCCAGGGACTCGGTGGTTCTGGGGCCAACGTCCTGACTTTC.

V and J are TRBV15 and TRBJ2-7, with 9 bases fitting TRBD1. Germline V CDR1 and CDR2: LNHNV, YYDKDF (reference sequence). The CDR3 totals 17 residues. Germline trimming cut 1 base from V and 7 bases from J; bases unmatched to any gene: 14. CDR3: CATSRVVGTGNPREQYF. The CDR3 DNA is TGTGCCACCAGCAGAGTAGTAGGGACAGGGAATCCCCGAGAGCAGTACTTC. Looking up the rest from reference TRBV15 and TRBJ2-7 gives the full variable domain: DAMVIQNPRYQVTQFGKPVTLSCSQTLNHNVMYWYQQKSSQAPKLLFHYYDKDFNNEADTPDNFQSRRPNTSFCFLDIRSPGLGDTAMYLCATSRVVGTGNPREQYFGPGTRLTVT.

J is TRBJ2-3 and V is TRBV7-2; 12 bases match TRBD2. V was pared by 4 bases and J by 2 bases, with 4 bases of the junction left unmatched. Germline CDR1 SGHTA, CDR2 FQGNSA. This CDR3 is built from 16 residues. The CDR3 DNA reads as TGTGCCAGCAGCTCCCTAGCGGGAGGGTCCACAGATACGCAGTATTTT. Its translation is CASSSLAGGSTDTQYF.

The chain joins TRBV11-2 to TRBJ1-1, with 11 bases that match TRBD1. J gave up 1 base and V 1 base, and 5 bases lay outside the gene matches. The germline CDR1 and CDR2 sequences are SGHAT and FQNNGV. This CDR3 has 17 residues. Here the CDR3 reads CASSLAIGTGGNTEAFF. In DNA form, the CDR3 reads TGTGCCAGCAGCTTAGCAATTGGGACAGGGGGGAACACTGAAGCTTTCTTT.

J is TRBJ2-7 and V is TRBV7-2; 10 positions agree with TRBD2. Germline V gene lookup returns CDR1 SGHTA and CDR2 FQGNSA. This CDR3 is built from 17 residues. Trimming removed 1 base from V and 1 base from J; junction bases left unmatched: 7. The CDR3 here is CASSLGSSGSISYEQYF. The CDR3 nucleotides read TGTGCCAGCAGCTTAGGGTCTAGCGGGAGTATATCCTACGAGCAGTACTTC.

V and J are TRBV28 and TRBJ2-7; 10 nucleotides match TRBD1. V shed 5 bases and J 2 bases; nucleotides not matched to a gene: 3. From germline, CDR1 is MDHEN and CDR2 SYDVKM. This CDR3 spans 14 amino acids. The CDR3 DNA sequence: TGTGCCAGCAGTCGGACAGGGGGAGCCTACGAGCAGTACTTC. This gives the protein CASSRTGGAYEQYF.

This clone was detected ten times or more. This chain links TRBV11-2 with TRBJ2-3; D not certain. CDR1 SGHAT and CDR2 FQNNGV come from the germline V gene. The CDR3 covers 15 residues. V lost 5 bases to trimming and J lost 4 bases, with 16 bases between them. The CDR3 sequence: CASSTYKGMADTQYF. Here the CDR3 DNA reads TGTGCCAGCAGCACCTATAAGGGAATGGCAGATACGCAGTATTTT.

The chain is built from TRBV29-1 and TRBJ1-3; 9 nucleotides align to TRBD1. The CDR3 is 14 amino acids. The germline V gene encodes CDR1 SQVTM and CDR2 ANQGSEA. V shed 7 bases, J shed 4 bases, and the junction held 8 bases outside the gene matches. The CDR3 DNA reads as TGCAGCGCCAGAAGGACAGGGGAAGGAAACACCATATATTTT. Translating it yields CSARRTGEGNTIYF.